The next 11 T cell receptor beta chains were all read from a single sample in a study of blood T cell repertoires in COVID-19. Produced via immunoSEQ multiplex PCR; TCRdb's table is partial and in-frame only. In the table there are around 270,000 clones, about 90% of which are singletons. Sequences were obtained from peripheral blood. These receptors were taken from a person in their late teens or twenties with COVID-19, enrolled during active disease.

The chain has TRBV4-1 and TRBJ1-6; D is uncertain. The germline V gene encodes CDR1 MGHRA and CDR2 YSYEKL. V dropped 0 bases and J dropped 2 bases, with 5 bases sitting between them. This CDR3 is 15 amino acids long. The DNA of the CDR3 is TGCGCCAGCAGCCAAGAGGGCCCCTATAATTCACCCCTCCACTTT. Protein: CASSQEGPYNSPLHF.

J is TRBJ2-7 and V is TRBV5-1; 10 bases are shared with TRBD1. Germline V gene data show CDR1 as SGHRS and CDR2 as YFSETQ. After removal of 2 bases from V and 2 bases from J, the junction contained 13 bases not matched to a gene. The CDR3 is 18 residues long. Here the CDR3 reads CASSFDRGRLRGTYEQYF. In DNA, the CDR3 is TGCGCCAGCAGCTTCGACAGGGGGCGGTTAAGGGGGACCTACGAGCAGTACTTC.

This chain uses TRBV27 with TRBJ2-3; TRBD2 is a possible D gene (5 bases). The CDR3 has 14 residues. Germline-derived CDR1 and CDR2 are MNHEY and SMNVEV (reference sequence). V lost 2 bases, J lost 3 bases, and 9 bases lay in between. CDR3 coding DNA: TGTGCCAGCAGTTTACGGGGAGCGACAGATACGCAGTATTTT. Translating gives CASSLRGATDTQYF.

The chain couples TRBV25-1 to TRBJ2-2; D is possibly TRBD2 (6 bases). In germline, CDR1 is MGHDK, CDR2 SYGVNS. The CDR3 runs 15 residues. Trimming shortened V by 3 bases and J by 3 bases, and 11 bases separated the two germline ends. CDR3 nucleotides: TGTGCCAGCAGTGATCCAGGACTACACACCGGGGAGCTGTTTTTT. It yields the protein CASSDPGLHTGELFF.

The V and J genes are TRBV4-2 and TRBJ2-3, with a weak D call TRBD2 (5 bases). This CDR3 contains 15 residues. The V and J ends lost 1 base and 1 base respectively, with 9 bases between them. Germline V gives CDR1 LGHNA, CDR2 YNFKEQ. The chain's CDR3 is CASSQAGSGTDTQYF. The CDR3 coding sequence is TGTGCCAGCAGCCAAGCGGGTAGCGGCACAGATACGCAGTATTTT.

The chain employs TRBV19 and TRBJ2-7; TRBD1 matches 7 bases. This CDR3 region has 15 residues. The J segment lost 0 bases and the V segment lost 2 bases, leaving 4 bases of the junction unmatched. CDR1 and CDR2 (germline): LNHDA, SQIVND (reference sequence). The CDR3 region has the DNA TGTGCCAGTAGTATAACCTCAGGGGGCTCCTACGAGCAGTACTTC. This gives the protein CASSITSGGSYEQYF. The full variable domain, in which reference TRBV19 and TRBJ2-7 provide the parts outside the CDR3, is DGGITQSPKYLFRKEGQNVTLSCEQNLNHDAMYWYRQDPGQGLRLIYYSQIVNDFQKGDIAEGYSVSREKKESFPLTVTSAQKNPTAFYLCASSITSGGSYEQYFGPGTRLTVT.

The chain carries TRBV14 and TRBJ2-3; a weak D match, TRBD2 (5 bases). Germline CDR1 SGHDN, CDR2 FVKESK. The length of the CDR3 is 15 residues. V lost 4 bases and J lost 0, with 11 bases in between. DNA for the CDR3: TGTGCCAGCAGCCCCCGACGGACTAGCACAGATACGCAGTATTTT. It translates to CASSPRRTSTDTQYF.

This chain links TRBV21-1 with TRBJ1-4; the table's D call TRBD1 went unverified against the DNA. TRBV21-1 is tagged as a pseudogene. The CDR3 runs 13 residues. CDR3: CARPGQGYEKLFF. The CDR3 DNA reads TGTGCCAGGCCGGGACAGGGGTATGAAAAACTGTTTTTT.

V is TRBV5-1 and J is TRBJ2-7; D might be TRBD2 (5 bases). V was trimmed by 2 bases and J by 7 bases, leaving 13 bases between them. CDR1 and CDR2 from the germline V gene are SGHRS and YFSETQ. The CDR3 is made up of 13 amino acids. CDR3: CASSFPGGREQYF. CDR3 nucleotide sequence: TGCGCCAGCAGCTTCCCCGGAGGTCGGGAGCAGTACTTC.

V is TRBV5-1 and J is TRBJ1-2, with 8 bases identical to TRBD1. Germline V CDR1 and CDR2: SGHRS, YFSETQ. The CDR3 runs 13 residues. V lost 3 bases to trimming and J lost 3 bases; unmatched junction nucleotides: 1. The CDR3 here is CASSSGGDYGYTF. CDR3 nucleotides: TGCGCCAGCAGCTCAGGGGGCGACTATGGCTACACCTTC.

The rearrangement uses TRBV5-4 and TRBJ2-3, with D maybe TRBD2 (5 bases). The CDR3 has 18 amino acids. Trimming stripped 4 bases from V and 6 bases from J, with 27 bases between. Germline V CDR1 and CDR2: SGHNT, YYREEE (reference sequence). CDR3 in amino acids: CASSPYGKADFQEDTQYF. CDR3 in DNA: TGTGCCAGCAGCCCCTATGGGAAAGCGGACTTTCAGGAGGATACGCAGTATTTT.